Shown below are 12 T cell receptor beta chains from a single sample sequenced in a study of PD-1 blockade in classical Hodgkin lymphoma. Generated by immunoSEQ multiplex PCR, the TCRdb table keeps only in-frame clones and is missing some. The table records approximately 52,000 clones, roughly 86% of them present only once. The time point denotes: cycle 4 day 1 (C4D1), after six to seven weeks of nivolumab. Each of the patients experienced relapse following autologous stem cell transplantation, and their brentuximab vedotin exposure differed. The sequencing here drew on peripheral blood mononuclear cells (PBMCs), taken before the fourth cycle of nivolumab. The receptors originated from a human donor with classical Hodgkin lymphoma.

The chain is built from TRBV27 and TRBJ2-7; 10 bases are shared with TRBD2. V lost 4 bases and J lost 7; bases outside the gene matches: 7. This CDR3 spans 14 amino acids. Germline-derived CDR1 and CDR2 are MNHEY and SMNVEV (reference sequence). The CDR3 DNA reads TGTGCCAGCAGTTCCCTAGCGGGAGCAGAAGAGCAGTACTTC. It yields the protein CASSSLAGAEEQYF.

The V call is TRBV5-1, the J call TRBJ2-3, with 11 bases aligning to TRBD2. Per the germline V gene, CDR1 is SGHRS and CDR2 is YFSETQ. The junction had 10 bases not matched to a gene; V was cut back by 4 bases and J by 6 bases. The length of the CDR3 is 16 residues. In nucleotides, the CDR3 is TGCGCCAGCAGCGGGGGACTAGCGGTGACCCCCGATACGCAGTATTTT. Its translation is CASSGGLAVTPDTQYF.

This rearrangement joins TRBV7-8 to TRBJ2-3; TRBD1 agrees at 7 bases. Germline V gene data show CDR1 as SGHVS and CDR2 as FQNEAQ. The CDR3 extends over 16 amino acids. The J segment lost 2 bases and the V segment lost 3 bases, leaving 8 bases of the junction unmatched. The CDR3 nucleotides read TGTGCCAGCAGCTTCGACAGGGCACCATACACAGATACGCAGTATTTT. Protein: CASSFDRAPYTDTQYF.

The V call is TRBV7-3, the J call TRBJ2-3; TRBD2 agrees at 13 bases. This CDR3 region has 16 residues. Germline values: CDR1 SGHTA, CDR2 FQGTGA. The J segment lost 3 bases and the V segment lost 4 bases, leaving 4 bases of the junction unmatched. The DNA of the CDR3 is TGTGCCAGCAGCTCCGGACTAGCGGGAGCAACAGATACGCAGTATTTT. Protein: CASSSGLAGATDTQYF.

This sequence joins TRBV7-2 and TRBJ1-2, with 12 nucleotides matching TRBD1. The CDR3 runs 13 residues. The V gene end was trimmed by 9 bases and the J gene end by 7 bases; junction bases not matched to a gene: 6. In germline, CDR1 is SGHTA, CDR2 FQGNSA. The CDR3 DNA is TGTGCCAGGAAGGGACAGGGGGCGTCTGGCTACACCTTC. Its protein product is CARKGQGASGYTF.

This chain links TRBV10-3 with TRBJ1-1, with D perhaps matching TRBD1 (5 bases). The CDR3 loop spans 14 amino acids. The V gene's germline CDR1 is ENHRY and CDR2 SYGVKD. Deletions cut 4 bases from V and 4 bases from J, with 13 bases between. The CDR3 loop reads CAISVGQGATEAFF. The CDR3 bases are TGTGCCATCAGTGTCGGGCAGGGAGCCACTGAAGCTTTCTTT.

This rearrangement joins TRBV28 to TRBJ1-2, with D possibly matching TRBD1 (5 bases). There are 14 residues in the CDR3. The germline V gene encodes CDR1 MDHEN and CDR2 SYDVKM. V lost 8 bases and J lost 5, with 18 bases in between. The CDR3 loop reads CASRRLGAGYGYTF. DNA of the CDR3: TGTGCCAGCCGGAGGCTCGGGGCGGGGTATGGCTACACCTTC.

Here the CDR3 DNA reads TGTGCCAGCAGCGCGGGACAGGCTAATGAAAAACTGTTTTTT. Translation gives CASSAGQANEKLFF. The rearrangement uses TRBV6-5 and TRBJ1-4, with 8 bases fitting TRBD1. V lost 6 bases and J lost 3; bases outside the gene matches: 3. The CDR3 loop spans 14 amino acids. The germline V gene has CDR1 MNHEY and CDR2 SVGAGI.

The V call is TRBV2, the J call TRBJ1-6; D is uncertain. CDR3 length equals 16 residues. V was pared by 4 bases and J by 5 bases, with 15 bases between. Germline CDR1 is SNHLY and CDR2 is FYNNEI. CDR3 nucleotide sequence: TGTGCCAGCAGTGCCGCCGGGAGTCTTAATAATTCACCCCTCCACTTT. Translating gives CASSAAGSLNNSPLHF.

The chain recombines TRBV5-4 with TRBJ1-2; D uncertain. Germline loops: CDR1 SGHNT, CDR2 YYREEE (reference sequence). The ends were cut back, 0 bases at V and 7 bases at J, with 10 bases in the middle. The CDR3 loop spans 13 amino acids. The DNA of the CDR3 is TGTGCCAGCAGCTTGGATACAGTTGGTGGCTACACCTTC. Protein: CASSLDTVGGYTF.

This chain links TRBV19 with TRBJ2-3, with a tentative D call TRBD1 (5 bases). V lost 3 bases to trimming and J lost 1 base, with 14 bases between them. The CDR3 totals 16 residues. Germline CDR1 LNHDA, CDR2 SQIVND (reference sequence). CDR3 nucleotides: TGTGCCAGTAGTATTTTGCAGGGTTTGGGCACAGATACGCAGTATTTT. It is translated as CASSILQGLGTDTQYF.

This chain uses TRBV7-2 with TRBJ1-2, with a weak D call TRBD1 (6 bases). The CDR3 has 14 amino acids. V was trimmed by 1 base and J by 2 bases, leaving 8 bases between them. CDR1 and CDR2 (germline): SGHTA, FQGNSA. The CDR3: CASSLGTGNYGYTF. In DNA form, the CDR3 reads TGTGCCAGCAGCTTAGGTACAGGGAACTATGGCTACACCTTC.